The clone carrying this T cell receptor beta chain was detected many times. Its cognate antigen is unknown. From germline, CDR1 is SQVTM and CDR2 ANQGSEA. CDR3 size: 13 residues. V shed 6 bases and J 5 bases; nucleotides not matched to a gene: 5. TCRdb fed the 5' RACE reads into MiXCR, producing one record per CDR3 protein. Here the sample spans a few hundred thousand distinct CDR3 sequences, about 4% being singletons. This sample was taken from a study of T cells after yellow fever vaccination. The study's findings and limits: High-abundance clonotypes from the bulk population could contaminate FACS-sorted repertoires. A large majority of primary-vaccination clones showed up again after the booster (roughly 95% CD4, 75% to 90% CD8). Some clonotypes were seen in both the CD4 and the CD8 compartments. These made up a small share and likely arose from convergent recombination. Secondary responses were weaker yet peaked faster, day 5 versus 15.

This chain joins TRBV29-1 and TRBJ2-2; 8 bases align to TRBD2. The material sequenced was PBMCs, taken 5 days after the yellow fever booster vaccination. The source of this sequence is a man aged 18-30 years who received the YFV17D yellow fever vaccine. The CDR3 DNA reads as TGCAGCGTCAACGGGGGGGTGACCGGGGAGCTGTTTTTT. Translation: CSVNGGVTGELFF.